These T cell receptor beta chains were read from a single sample in a study of CD8 T cells in ankylosing spondylitis. TCRdb itself ran the 5' RACE reads through MiXCR, one entry per CDR3 protein. This sample has about 540,000 distinct CDR3 sequences; roughly 13% occur once, and the top ten carry about 6.8%. Sequencing was performed on blood, either unsorted or a sorted T cell fraction (not recorded which). These TCRs come from a male donor with ankylosing spondylitis. Each CDR3 is given with its conserved first and last residue. The D gene is left open where the match is weak. Where a row states a size, it is once, few, many or the class of an expanded clone; other rows omit it.

clone size,J gene,V gene,D gene,CDR3 protein,CDR3 DNA
many,TRBJ1-6,TRBV12-3/TRBV12-4,TRBD1,CASTETGGYNSPLHF,TGTGCCAGCACCGAAACAGGGGGCTATAATTCACCCCTCCACTTT
-,TRBJ1-1,TRBV20-1,-,CSANRQVGRAEAFF,TGCAGTGCAAACCGACAAGTTGGGCGGGCTGAAGCTTTCTTT
few,TRBJ2-3,TRBV10-3,TRBD2,CAIRVFSGRPDTQYF,TGTGCCATCAGAGTTTTTAGCGGGAGGCCAGATACGCAGTATTTT
few,TRBJ2-5,TRBV29-1,TRBD1,CSVRDRGETQYF,TGCAGCGTAAGGGACAGGGGGGAGACCCAGTACTTC
many,TRBJ2-3,TRBV5-1,-,CASSLEAGDTQYF,TGCGCCAGCAGCTTGGAGGCGGGAGATACGCAGTATTTT
few,TRBJ1-2,TRBV2,-,CASSELGAEYGYTF,TGTGCCAGCAGTGAATTGGGGGCAGAGTATGGCTACACCTTC
-,TRBJ2-3,TRBV28,TRBD1,CASSLSGTGVYDTQYF,TGTGCCAGCAGTTTATCTGGGACAGGGGTTTATGATACGCAGTATTTT
-,TRBJ2-1,TRBV18,-,CASSPIVNRVGNEQFF,TGTGCCAGCTCACCAATCGTTAACAGGGTCGGCAATGAGCAGTTCTTC
-,TRBJ2-1,TRBV20-1,TRBD1,CSATDRGRSNEQFF,TGCAGTGCTACCGACAGGGGGCGCAGCAATGAGCAGTTCTTC
-,TRBJ1-2,TRBV6-1,-,CASSDGDHYGYTF,TGTGCCAGCAGTGATGGGGACCACTATGGCTACACCTTC
few,TRBJ1-1,TRBV7-8,-,CASTRGGWNTEAFF,TGTGCCAGCACTAGGGGAGGGTGGAACACTGAAGCTTTCTTT
-,TRBJ2-3,TRBV10-3,TRBD2,CAISEGTSAHTDTQYF,TGTGCCATCAGTGAAGGGACTAGCGCGCACACAGATACGCAGTATTTT
-,TRBJ2-3,TRBV27,TRBD2,CASARLAGTQYF,TGTGCCAGCGCTCGACTAGCAGGAACGCAGTATTTT
many,TRBJ2-7,TRBV20-1,-,CSARKGISYEQYF,TGCAGTGCTAGGAAGGGGATCTCCTACGAGCAGTACTTC
many,TRBJ1-1,TRBV12-3/TRBV12-4,TRBD1,CASSPQRQGNTEAFF,TGTGCCAGCAGTCCCCAAAGACAGGGGAACACTGAAGCTTTCTTT
few,TRBJ1-1,TRBV2,TRBD1,CASSLQGYSSEAFF,TGTGCCAGCAGTTTACAGGGGTATAGTTCTGAAGCTTTCTTT
many,TRBJ2-7,TRBV27,-,CASSFDGGEYEQYF,TGTGCCAGCAGTTTTGATGGCGGTGAGTACGAGCAGTACTTC
many,TRBJ1-5,TRBV5-1,TRBD1,CASSPGTGSNQPQHF,TGTGCCAGCAGCCCCGGGACAGGTAGCAATCAGCCCCAGCATTTT
-,TRBJ2-7,TRBV4-1,TRBD2,CASSASGTSGSGEQYF,TGCGCCAGCAGCGCCTCCGGGACTAGCGGGAGTGGAGAGCAGTACTTC